The 29 T cell receptor beta chains reported below all come from one sample, sequenced in a study of CD8 T cells in Susac syndrome. A quantity of about 0.5 to 1 ug RNA underwent reverse transcription using random hexamers. MiXCR, run by TCRdb on the immunoSEQ multiplex PCR reads, gives a single entry per CDR3 protein. The sample holds about 160,000 distinct CDR3 sequences, roughly nine tenths seen once. The sample consisted of CD4+ T cells from PBMCs. The receptors were sampled from a human donor in good health.

The chain recombines TRBV6-4 with TRBJ2-1; weak D call: TRBD1 (5 bases). The CDR3 sequence is 13 residues long. Germline V gives CDR1 MRHNA, CDR2 SNTAGT. Between the trimmed V and J ends, which lost 2 bases and 9 bases, there was a span of 11 bases. The CDR3 reads CASSDRGLSEQFF. CDR3 DNA sequence: TGTGCCAGCAGTGACAGGGGTCTGAGTGAGCAGTTCTTC.

V and J are TRBV7-9 and TRBJ2-2, with 10 bases matching TRBD2. J lost 2 bases, V lost 5 bases, and 5 bases had no gene match. CDR3 length: 16 residues. The germline V gene encodes CDR1 SEHNR and CDR2 FQNEAQ (reference sequence). The CDR3 DNA follows: TGTGCCAGCAGCGGGAGGACTAGCGGAAACACCGGGGAGCTGTTTTTT. Amino acid sequence: CASSGRTSGNTGELFF.

The CDR3 DNA reads TGTGCCAGCAGCCTATCGTATGGGGAGACCTACGAGCAGTACTTC. This codes for CASSLSYGETYEQYF. The gene calls are TRBV6-5 and TRBJ2-7, with a possible D match to TRBD2 (5 bases). CDR3 length equals 15 residues. V was clipped by 6 bases and J by 2 bases, with 17 bases between them. Germline V lookup: CDR1 MNHEY, CDR2 SVGAGI.

This clonotype was seen only once. The V and J genes are TRBV9 and TRBJ1-2; D is perhaps TRBD1 (5 bases). Between the trimmed V and J ends, which lost 5 bases and 8 bases, there was a span of 13 bases. The CDR3 runs to 12 residues. Germline V lookup: CDR1 SGDLS, CDR2 YYNGEE. CDR3 protein: CASRQRDEGYTF. CDR3 bases: TGTGCCAGCAGACAACGGGACGAGGGCTACACCTTC.

The chain combines TRBV5-1 with TRBJ2-7; D is uncertain. The CDR3 sequence is 14 residues long. Germline V lookup: CDR1 SGHRS, CDR2 YFSETQ. V was shortened by 5 bases and J by 5 bases, with 17 bases between the two germline ends. This chain's CDR3 is CASRERTSSNEQYF. CDR3 in DNA: TGCGCCAGCAGGGAGAGGACCTCCTCGAACGAGCAGTACTTC.

J is TRBJ2-2 and V is TRBV11-2; 8 bases are a match to TRBD1. The V and J ends lost 6 bases and 3 bases, in that order; junction bases with no gene match: 6. This CDR3 region has 15 residues. Germline lookup yields CDR1 SGHAT and CDR2 FQNNGV. The CDR3 is CASSRGQGDTGELFF. The CDR3, as DNA: TGTGCCAGCAGTAGAGGACAGGGCGACACCGGGGAGCTGTTTTTT.

V usage is TRBV10-3 and J usage is TRBJ1-2, with D possibly matching TRBD1 (5 bases). Trimming took off 2 bases at V and 7 bases at J, with 14 bases between the two ends. In germline, CDR1 is ENHRY, CDR2 SYGVKD. The length of the CDR3 is 14 residues. CDR3 coding DNA: TGTGCCATCAGTGAGGTGGCGCAGGGTACTGGCTACACCTTC. It encodes CAISEVAQGTGYTF.

V gene TRBV3-1 combines with J gene TRBJ2-7; 7 bases map to TRBD2. This CDR3 is built from 15 residues. Germline loops: CDR1 LGHDT, CDR2 YNNKEL (reference sequence). V shed 4 bases and J 0 bases; nucleotides not matched to a gene: 6. The CDR3 nucleotides are TGTGCCAGCAGCCCTCTAGCGGTTAGCTCCTACGAGCAGTACTTC. The encoded protein is CASSPLAVSSYEQYF.

The chain uses TRBV5-1 and TRBJ2-4; no reliable D call. V was trimmed by 1 base and J by 8 bases, leaving 16 bases between them. CDR1 and CDR2 from the germline V gene are SGHRS and YFSETQ. CDR3 length: 15 amino acids. The CDR3 coding sequence is TGCGCCAGCAGCTTGTACTCTGGCCCGGACGACATTCAGTACTTC. Translating it yields CASSLYSGPDDIQYF.

This chain links TRBV4-3 with TRBJ1-1; TRBD1 might be the D (5 bases). Germline CDR1 LGHNA, CDR2 YSLEER. Trimming stripped 3 bases from V and 1 base from J, with 9 bases between. This CDR3 is built from 14 residues. The DNA of the CDR3 is TGCGCCAGCAGCCACCAGGACACGAACACTGAAGCTTTCTTT. It codes for CASSHQDTNTEAFF.

This chain links TRBV30 with TRBJ2-7; the D is unclear. The germline V gene encodes CDR1 GTSNPN and CDR2 SVGIG (reference sequence). CDR3 length equals 13 residues. Trimming shortened V by 4 bases and J by 7 bases, and 17 bases separated the two germline ends. As DNA, the CDR3 is TGTGCCTGGATGAAGGATAGGGCAAGTGAGCAGTACTTC. It translates to CAWMKDRASEQYF. Supplemented by reference TRBV30 and TRBJ2-7, the full variable domain reads SQTIHQWPATLVQPVGSPLSLECTVEGTSNPNLYWYRQAAGRGLQLLFYSVGIGQISSEVPQNLSASRPQDRQFILSSKKLLLSDSGFYLCAWMKDRASEQYFGPGTRLTVT.

This sequence joins TRBV6-1 and TRBJ1-3; D unclear. Trimming took off 0 bases at V and 4 bases at J, with 19 bases between the two ends. Per the germline V gene, CDR1 is MNHNS and CDR2 is SASEGT. The CDR3 runs to 18 residues. The DNA for the CDR3 is TGTGCCAGCAGTGAAGCGCTCTACGGGCGGGTTCGAGGAAACACCATATATTTT. Protein sequence: CASSEALYGRVRGNTIYF.

This clonotype was seen only a few times. The chain joins TRBV5-1 to TRBJ1-2, with 8 bases aligning to TRBD1. This CDR3 spans 14 amino acids. Germline values: CDR1 SGHRS, CDR2 YFSETQ. V was clipped by 4 bases and J by 7 bases; unmatched bases: 9. The CDR3 nucleotides read TGCGCCAGCAGCCCAGGACAGGGCGGCGGTGGCTACACCTTC. It codes for CASSPGQGGGGYTF. The full variable domain, with the rest looked up from reference TRBV5-1 and TRBJ1-2, is KAGVTQTPRYLIKTRGQQVTLSCSPISGHRSVSWYQQTPGQGLQFLFEYFSETQRNKGNFPGRFSGRQFSNSRSEMNVSTLELGDSALYLCASSPGQGGGGYTFGSGTRLTVV.

This rearrangement joins TRBV3-1 to TRBJ2-6; TRBD1 matches at 8 bases. J was trimmed by 2 bases and V by 2 bases; bases with no gene match: 2. CDR1 LGHDT and CDR2 YNNKEL come from the germline V gene (reference sequence). This CDR3 region has 16 residues. DNA for the CDR3: TGTGCCAGCAGCCAACAGGGGGCTACTGGGGCCAACGTCCTGACTTTC. It translates to CASSQQGATGANVLTF.

The chain links TRBV6-4 to TRBJ2-6; no reliable D call. This CDR3 spans 15 amino acids. The germline V gene encodes CDR1 MRHNA and CDR2 SNTAGT. Deletions cut 2 bases from V and 0 bases from J, with 5 bases between. The DNA for the CDR3 is TGTGCCAGCAGTGACGATTCCTCTGGGGCCAACGTCCTGACTTTC. Residues: CASSDDSSGANVLTF.

As DNA, the CDR3 is TGTGCCATCAGTGAGTCCAGCGGCGGCCAGCCCCAGCATTTT. Encoded protein: CAISESSGGQPQHF. The rearrangement links TRBV10-3 to TRBJ1-5; unclear D gene. Between the trimmed V and J ends, which lost 0 bases and 7 bases, there was a span of 10 bases. This CDR3 contains 14 residues. In germline, CDR1 is ENHRY, CDR2 SYGVKD.

V usage is TRBV24-1 and J usage is TRBJ2-1; TRBD1 aligns across 9 bases. Germline lookup yields CDR1 KGHDR and CDR2 SFDVKD. The V gene end was trimmed by 3 bases and the J gene end by 10 bases; junction bases not matched to a gene: 3. The CDR3 length is 13 residues. The CDR3 region has the DNA TGTGCCACCAGTGATCCAACAGGGGGCGAGCAGTTCTTC. Translating gives CATSDPTGGEQFF.

The chain joins TRBV3-1 to TRBJ1-5; D uncertain. Germline CDR1 is LGHDT and CDR2 is YNNKEL (reference sequence). V was shortened by 0 bases and J by 9 bases, with 12 bases between the two germline ends. The CDR3 has 14 amino acids. CDR3 DNA: TGTGCCAGCAGCCAAGAGGGTTGGGGTCGGCCCCAGCATTTT. It is translated as CASSQEGWGRPQHF.

The CDR3 DNA is TGCGCCAGCAGCTTGGCGAGGGGACAGATGAAGTGGAATGAGCAGTTCTTC. Residues: CASSLARGQMKWNEQFF. The V call is TRBV5-1, the J call TRBJ2-1, with TRBD1 matching over 7 bases. Germline lookup yields CDR1 SGHRS and CDR2 YFSETQ. The CDR3 runs to 17 residues. V shed 0 bases and J 7 bases; nucleotides not matched to a gene: 13.

The CDR3 DNA reads as TGTGCCAGCAGCTTGGGGGCTTACAGGACATCCACAGATACGCAGTATTTT. Its protein product is CASSLGAYRTSTDTQYF. The chain carries TRBV5-6 and TRBJ2-3; weak D call: TRBD1 (5 bases). The CDR3 is 17 amino acids. V was pared by 0 bases and J by 2 bases, with 16 bases between. Germline CDR1 is SGHDT and CDR2 is YYEEEE.

This clonotype appeared once. This chain links TRBV30 with TRBJ1-2, with D uncertain. V was shortened by 0 bases and J by 6 bases, with 11 bases between the two germline ends. The CDR3 extends over 13 amino acids. CDR1 and CDR2 (germline): GTSNPN, SVGIG (reference sequence). The CDR3 nucleotides read TGTGCCTGGAGTGTAACAAAATTGGATGGCTACACCTTC. It specifies CAWSVTKLDGYTF.

V and J are TRBV30 and TRBJ1-3; D call uncertain. Trimming left V 1 base short and J 2 bases short, with 15 bases between. Germline V CDR1 and CDR2: GTSNPN, SVGIG (reference sequence). The CDR3 is made up of 16 amino acids. CDR3 in amino acids: CAWSATVISTGNTIYF. Here the CDR3 DNA reads TGTGCCTGGAGTGCTACAGTGATTTCGACTGGAAACACCATATATTTT.

The chain joins TRBV18 to TRBJ1-2; D not resolved. V dropped 1 base and J dropped 8 bases, with 11 bases sitting between them. Germline CDR1 and CDR2: KGHSH and LQKENI. The CDR3 is 13 amino acids. For the CDR3, the DNA is TGTGCCAGCTCACCACAGGGCGGTGGCGGCTACACCTTC. It specifies CASSPQGGGGYTF.

This rearrangement joins TRBV30 to TRBJ1-3; no clear D. Germline V gene sequence: CDR1 GTSNPN, CDR2 SVGIG (reference sequence). The length of the CDR3 is 13 residues. Trimming left V 0 bases short and J 4 bases short, with 7 bases between. CDR3 residues: CAWSVQRGNTIYF. CDR3 DNA sequence: TGTGCCTGGAGTGTACAACGGGGAAACACCATATATTTT.

The CDR3 spells CASSERWGATYEQYF. The CDR3, as DNA: TGTGCCAGCAGTGAAAGGTGGGGGGCTACCTACGAGCAGTACTTC. This chain links TRBV2 with TRBJ2-7; D tentatively reads TRBD1 or TRBD2 (6 bases each). Trimming shortened V by 2 bases and J by 2 bases, and 13 bases separated the two germline ends. Germline CDR1 is SNHLY and CDR2 is FYNNEI. The CDR3 runs 15 residues.

The chain links TRBV24-1 to TRBJ2-7, with 8 bases fitting TRBD1. The J segment lost 0 bases and the V segment lost 4 bases, leaving 4 bases of the junction unmatched. This CDR3 has 15 amino acids. Per the germline V gene, CDR1 is KGHDR and CDR2 is SFDVKD. This chain's CDR3 is CATSEPGQGSYEQYF. Written as DNA, the CDR3 is TGTGCCACCAGTGAGCCAGGACAGGGCTCCTACGAGCAGTACTTC.

The chain employs TRBV7-2 and TRBJ1-5; a possible D gene is TRBD1 (6 bases). V shed 1 base and J shed 5 bases, with 9 bases lying between them. CDR1 is SGHTA and CDR2 is FQGNSA in the germline V gene. This CDR3 is built from 14 residues. This chain's CDR3 is CASSLVSGDQPQHF. The CDR3 DNA sequence: TGTGCCAGCAGCTTAGTCTCAGGGGATCAGCCCCAGCATTTT. Drawing the rest from reference TRBV7-2 and TRBJ1-5, the complete variable domain is GAGVSQSPSNKVTEKGKDVELRCDPISGHTALYWYRQSLGQGLEFLIYFQGNSAPDKSGLPSDRFSAERTGGSVSTLTIQRTQQEDSAVYLCASSLVSGDQPQHFGDGTRLSIL.

The gene calls are TRBV7-2 and TRBJ2-3, with D maybe TRBD2 (5 bases). V was cut by 2 bases and J by 0 bases, with 12 bases left in between. CDR3 size: 16 residues. Per germline, CDR1 SGHTA and CDR2 FQGNSA. The chain's CDR3 is CASSLSWASSTDTQYF. CDR3 nucleotides: TGTGCCAGCAGCTTAAGCTGGGCTAGCAGCACAGATACGCAGTATTTT.

The V call is TRBV6-2 or TRBV6-3, the J call TRBJ1-4, with no clear D. The germline V gene has CDR1 MNHEY and CDR2 SVGEGT. V was pared by 8 bases and J by 5 bases, with 9 bases between. The CDR3 length is 12 residues. The CDR3 loop is CASRRQNEKLFF. CDR3 sequence (DNA): TGTGCCAGCCGCCGCCAGAATGAAAAACTGTTTTTT.